This T cell receptor beta chain was profiled in a study of blood T cell repertoires in COVID-19. At the level of the study: Sites in the United States, Italy and Spain provided acute and convalescent COVID-19 samples. In each case, the material was cDNA or gDNA derived from T cells, B-cell-depleted T cells, or PBMCs.

In the original analysis: Researchers report that nucleated cell counts were estimated from reference gene primer amplification. Method: immunoSEQ multiplex PCR; TCRdb's copy keeps in-frame clones and lacks some. Clone size and the V and J calls come from that table; the DNA yielded D and trimming. The sample has roughly 140,000 clones; roughly 84% are singletons. The J segment lost 2 bases and the V segment lost 4 bases, leaving 3 bases of the junction unmatched. The CDR3 has 15 residues. Germline CDR1 LGHNA, CDR2 YSLEER. The genes are TRBV4-3 and TRBJ2-7; 12 bases align to TRBD2. Sequencing was performed on peripheral blood. The clonotype was recovered from a human donor in a cohort sampled during active COVID-19. For the CDR3, the DNA is TGCGCCAGCAGCCCGACTAGCGGGGGAGCCTACGAGCAGTACTTC. Translating it yields CASSPTSGGAYEQYF.